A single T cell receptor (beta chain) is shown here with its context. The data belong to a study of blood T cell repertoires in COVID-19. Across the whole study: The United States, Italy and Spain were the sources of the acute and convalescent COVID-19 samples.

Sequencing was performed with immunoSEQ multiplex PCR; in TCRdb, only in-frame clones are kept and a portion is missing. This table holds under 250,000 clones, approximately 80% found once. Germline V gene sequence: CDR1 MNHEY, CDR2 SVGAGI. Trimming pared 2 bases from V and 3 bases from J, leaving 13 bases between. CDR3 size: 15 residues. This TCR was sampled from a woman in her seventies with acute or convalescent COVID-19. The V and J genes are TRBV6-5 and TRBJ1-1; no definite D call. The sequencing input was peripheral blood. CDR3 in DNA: TGTGCCAGCAGTTACGGGAGATTCGGGGACACTGAAGCTTTCTTT. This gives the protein CASSYGRFGDTEAFF.